These 5 T cell receptor beta chains share one sample of origin, sequenced in a study of blood T cell repertoires in COVID-19. TCRdb's table, derived via immunoSEQ multiplex PCR, lists solely in-frame clones and lacks some. The table lists under 200,000 clones, approximately 86% of them singletons. Sample: peripheral blood. The source is a woman older than 75 in a cohort sampled during active or convalescent COVID-19.

V and J are TRBV5-6 and TRBJ1-5; D is uncertain. The ends were cut back, 4 bases at V and 0 bases at J, with 14 bases in the middle. The germline gives CDR1 SGHDT, CDR2 YYEEEE. The CDR3 totals 16 residues. CDR3 bases: TGTGCCAGCAGCCGGGCGGGATTATATAGCAATCAGCCCCAGCATTTT. Its translation: CASSRAGLYSNQPQHF.

The V and J genes are TRBV24-1 and TRBJ2-1; TRBD2 might be the D (6 bases). The ends were cut back, 0 bases at V and 6 bases at J, with 11 bases in the middle. CDR3 length: 15 amino acids. Germline CDR1 is KGHDR and CDR2 is SFDVKD. In DNA form, the CDR3 reads TGTGCCACCAGTGATTTGCGGGGGAACGGCAATGAGCAGTTCTTC. Residues: CATSDLRGNGNEQFF.

The chain is built from TRBV9 and TRBJ2-7; 7 bases align to TRBD1. V was clipped by 0 bases and J by 3 bases; unmatched bases: 9. This CDR3 is built from 16 residues. CDR1 and CDR2 (germline): SGDLS, YYNGEE. The CDR3 DNA is TGTGCCAGCAGCGTAGACCCGGGATCAGGGGGCTACGAGCAGTACTTC. As protein: CASSVDPGSGGYEQYF.

The chain carries TRBV4-3 and TRBJ2-1; 10 bases are shared with TRBD2. V dropped 4 bases and J dropped 3; count of bases not matched to a gene: 3. The CDR3 length is 15 residues. CDR1 LGHNA and CDR2 YSLEER come from the germline V gene. The CDR3 sequence: CASSPGLAVYNEQFF. CDR3 nucleotide sequence: TGCGCCAGCAGCCCAGGACTAGCGGTCTACAATGAGCAGTTCTTC.

V and J are TRBV2 and TRBJ2-5; 9 bases fit TRBD2. CDR3 length equals 17 residues. V lost 3 bases, J lost 0 bases, and 8 bases stayed unmatched. Germline assignment: CDR1 SNHLY and CDR2 FYNNEI. CDR3 nucleotides: TGTGCCAGCAGTGAGTTATCTAGCGGGGAATACCAAGAGACCCAGTACTTC. Residues: CASSELSSGEYQETQYF.